These 23 T cell receptor beta chains originate from one sample sequenced in a study of T cells expressing NK-cell markers. TCRdb re-called the 5' RACE reads; every CDR3 protein appears as one record, without DNA. This listing includes roughly 390,000 distinct CDR3 sequences. Sequencing was carried out using blood T cells: a sorted CD56 or NKG2C T cell subset, CD4+ or CD8+ T cells, or bulk PBMC T cells (not recorded which). These receptors were taken from a man aged 18-70 years in good health.

The rearrangement links TRBV7-6 to TRBJ2-3. The CDR3 runs 15 residues. Per germline, CDR1 SGHVS and CDR2 FNYEAQ. CDR3 region: CASSSRASSTDTQYF. Full variable domain (outside the CDR3, taken from reference TRBV7-6 and TRBJ2-3): GAGVSQSPRYKVTKRGQDVALRCDPISGHVSLYWYRQALGQGPEFLTYFNYEAQQDKSGLPNDRFSAERPEGSISTLTIQRTEQRDSAMYRCASSSRASSTDTQYFGPGTRLTVL.

The rearrangement links TRBV5-1 to TRBJ1-2. CDR1 and CDR2 (germline): SGHRS, YFSETQ. CDR3 size: 15 residues. The CDR3 loop reads CASSLDSQSVKGYTF.

The chain uses TRBV5-1 and TRBJ2-3; TCRdb designates TRBD1, a call that cannot be tested without DNA. The CDR3 has 15 residues. Germline V CDR1 and CDR2: SGHRS, YFSETQ. The CDR3 reads CASSAPGAFTDTQYF.

This chain connects TRBV12-3 or TRBV12-4 to TRBJ2-1; TCRdb's D call, TRBD1, is unchecked because there is no DNA. CDR3 length: 16 amino acids. This chain's CDR3 is CASSLTGVRAYNEQFF.

The genes are TRBV6-4 and TRBJ2-1; the TRBD2 assignment by TCRdb is unverifiable without DNA. Germline CDR1 and CDR2: MRHNA and SNTAGT. The CDR3 has 15 amino acids. CDR3 in amino acids: CASRLAGVIYNEQFF.

V usage is TRBV7-9 and J usage is TRBJ1-2; TCRdb returns TRBD1, unconfirmable since there is no DNA. Looked up from germline, CDR1 is SEHNR and CDR2 is FQNEAQ (reference sequence). The CDR3 runs to 14 residues. CDR3 protein: CASSLGTGIGGYTF.

The chain is built from TRBV12-3 or TRBV12-4 and TRBJ1-5; TCRdb gives TRBD1 as the D gene, but with no DNA this cannot be confirmed. This CDR3 region has 17 residues. Here the CDR3 reads CASSTLQGTYSNQPQHF.

The chain uses TRBV21-1 and TRBJ2-3; lacking DNA, the TRBD1 call made by TCRdb goes unchecked. TRBV21-1 is listed as a pseudogene. This CDR3 spans 12 amino acids. The CDR3 region is CASSKPLGPQYF.

The chain employs TRBV5-1 and TRBJ1-2. The germline V gene has CDR1 SGHRS and CDR2 YFSETQ. The CDR3 loop spans 15 amino acids. CDR3 protein: CASSLDSGGNYGYTF.

V gene TRBV7-7 combines with J gene TRBJ2-3; TCRdb's D call of TRBD2 is untestable without DNA. This CDR3 region has 14 residues. Germline CDR1 reads SSHAT; CDR2 reads FNYEAQ (reference sequence). The CDR3 spells CASSLNSRADTQYF.

This sequence joins TRBV7-9 and TRBJ2-7; the TCRdb D gene call, TRBD1, has no DNA to confirm it. CDR1 and CDR2 from the germline V gene are SEHNR and FQNEAQ (reference sequence). The CDR3 loop spans 14 amino acids. This chain's CDR3 is CASSLTGGLDEQYF.

This rearrangement joins TRBV6-1 to TRBJ1-6; absent DNA, TCRdb's TRBD1 call cannot be checked. Germline loops: CDR1 MNHNS, CDR2 SASEGT. CDR3 length: 14 residues. The CDR3 spells CASRPREYNSPLHF.

This chain links TRBV4-1 with TRBJ2-2; TCRdb calls TRBD1, which cannot be checked without DNA. The CDR3 length is 15 residues. Germline CDR1 MGHRA, CDR2 YSYEKL. The CDR3 loop reads CASSHSPGHTGELFF.

CDR3 loop: CASSFTPGLENTGELFF. The chain has TRBV5-1 and TRBJ2-2; with no DNA, the TCRdb D assignment of TRBD2 cannot be verified. Germline CDR1 SGHRS, CDR2 YFSETQ. This CDR3 contains 17 residues. The variable domain in full, completed from reference TRBV5-1 and TRBJ2-2, reads KAGVTQTPRYLIKTRGQQVTLSCSPISGHRSVSWYQQTPGQGLQFLFEYFSETQRNKGNFPGRFSGRQFSNSRSEMNVSTLELGDSALYLCASSFTPGLENTGELFFGEGSRLTVL.

The chain couples TRBV20-1 to TRBJ2-7. Germline assignment: CDR1 DFQATT and CDR2 SNEGSKA (reference sequence). CDR3 length: 15 amino acids. The CDR3 spells CSARAVDLHSYEQYF.

The J gene is TRBJ2-1, the V gene TRBV12-3 or TRBV12-4; TCRdb outputs TRBD2, but without DNA this stays unchecked. CDR3 length equals 15 residues. CDR3 amino acids: CASRRLAVSYNEQFF.

CDR3 residues: CAWSVRSLASGGGETQYF. V gene TRBV30 combines with J gene TRBJ2-5; the D call from TCRdb, TRBD2, cannot be confirmed without DNA. The V gene's germline CDR1 is GTSNPN and CDR2 SVGIG (reference sequence). CDR3 length: 18 residues.

The V gene is TRBV5-1, the J gene TRBJ2-3; TCRdb returns TRBD1, unconfirmable since there is no DNA. Germline assignment: CDR1 SGHRS and CDR2 YFSETQ. CDR3 size: 17 residues. The CDR3 sequence: CASSLHDGGGRTDTQYF. Looking up the rest from reference TRBV5-1 and TRBJ2-3 gives the full variable domain: KAGVTQTPRYLIKTRGQQVTLSCSPISGHRSVSWYQQTPGQGLQFLFEYFSETQRNKGNFPGRFSGRQFSNSRSEMNVSTLELGDSALYLCASSLHDGGGRTDTQYFGPGTRLTVL.

This rearrangement joins TRBV6-1 to TRBJ2-1; the TCRdb D gene call, TRBD2, has no DNA to confirm it. This CDR3 contains 12 residues. Germline values: CDR1 MNHNS, CDR2 SASEGT. CDR3 residues: CATARDWNEQFF.

V is TRBV7-6 and J is TRBJ2-1. Germline assignment: CDR1 SGHVS and CDR2 FNYEAQ. The length of the CDR3 is 12 residues. The CDR3 region is CASSSLDVGQFF.

The rearrangement links TRBV13 to TRBJ2-2. Per germline, CDR1 PRHDT and CDR2 FYEKMQ (reference sequence). This CDR3 has 16 residues. The CDR3 here is CASSSIHQVNTGELFF.

The V gene is TRBV11-2, the J gene TRBJ1-6; TCRdb gives TRBD1 as the D gene, but with no DNA this cannot be confirmed. The CDR3 length is 15 residues. Germline CDR1 is SGHAT and CDR2 is FQNNGV. This CDR3 reads CASSLAAGERSPLHF.

V gene TRBV18 combines with J gene TRBJ2-7; there is no DNA to check the TCRdb D call of TRBD1. CDR1 is KGHSH, CDR2 LQKENI, per germline. This CDR3 comprises 14 residues. The CDR3 is CASSRAGASYEQYF.